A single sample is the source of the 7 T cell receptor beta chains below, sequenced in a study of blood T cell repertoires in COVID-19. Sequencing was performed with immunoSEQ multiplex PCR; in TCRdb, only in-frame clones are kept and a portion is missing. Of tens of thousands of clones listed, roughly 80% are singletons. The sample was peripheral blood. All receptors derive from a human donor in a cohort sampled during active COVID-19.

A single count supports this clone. The CDR3 here is CASTSPTGSYEQYF. The DNA of the CDR3 is TGTGCCAGCACCAGTCCGACAGGGTCGTACGAGCAGTACTTC. The J gene is TRBJ2-7, the V gene TRBV6-5; 7 nucleotides match TRBD1. With 7 bases clipped from V and 4 bases from J, the junction kept 10 bases outside the gene matches. The CDR3 sequence is 14 residues long. CDR1 and CDR2 from the germline V gene are MNHEY and SVGAGI.

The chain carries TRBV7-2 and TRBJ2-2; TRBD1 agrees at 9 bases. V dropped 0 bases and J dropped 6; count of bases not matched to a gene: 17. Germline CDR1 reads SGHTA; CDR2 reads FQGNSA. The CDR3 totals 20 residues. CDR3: CASSLAPGLPGQGFPGELFF. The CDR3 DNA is TGTGCCAGCAGCTTAGCGCCCGGTTTACCGGGACAGGGATTTCCCGGGGAGCTGTTTTTT.

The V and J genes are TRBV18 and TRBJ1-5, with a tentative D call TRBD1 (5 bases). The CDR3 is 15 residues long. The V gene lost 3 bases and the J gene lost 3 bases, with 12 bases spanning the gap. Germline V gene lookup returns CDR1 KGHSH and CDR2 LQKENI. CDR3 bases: TGTGCCAGCTCACCTTCGGGGGGGAACAATCAGCCCCAGCATTTT. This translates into CASSPSGGNNQPQHF.

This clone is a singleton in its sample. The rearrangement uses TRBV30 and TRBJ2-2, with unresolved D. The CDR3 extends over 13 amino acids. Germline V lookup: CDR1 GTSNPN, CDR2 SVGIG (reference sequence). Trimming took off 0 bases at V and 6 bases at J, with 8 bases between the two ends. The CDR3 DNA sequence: TGTGCCTGGAGTGTACCCGAGGCCGGGGAGCTGTTTTTT. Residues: CAWSVPEAGELFF.

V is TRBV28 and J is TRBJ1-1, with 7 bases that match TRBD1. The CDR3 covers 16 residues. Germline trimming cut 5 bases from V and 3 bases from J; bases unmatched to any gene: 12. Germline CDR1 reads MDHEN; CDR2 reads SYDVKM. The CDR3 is CASSPPWTGVYTEAFF. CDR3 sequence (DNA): TGTGCCAGCAGTCCCCCCTGGACAGGAGTATACACTGAAGCTTTCTTT. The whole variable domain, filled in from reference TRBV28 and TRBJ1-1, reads DVKVTQSSRYLVKRTGEKVFLECVQDMDHENMFWYRQDPGLGLRLIYFSYDVKMKEKGDIPEGYSVSREKKERFSLILESASTNQTSMYLCASSPPWTGVYTEAFFGQGTRLTVV.

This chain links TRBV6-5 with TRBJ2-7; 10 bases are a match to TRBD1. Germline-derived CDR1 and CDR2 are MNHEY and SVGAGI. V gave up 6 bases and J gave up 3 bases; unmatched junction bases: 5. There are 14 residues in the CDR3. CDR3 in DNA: TGTGCCAGCAGCCGGACAGGGGGTAGCTACGAGCAGTACTTC. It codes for CASSRTGGSYEQYF.

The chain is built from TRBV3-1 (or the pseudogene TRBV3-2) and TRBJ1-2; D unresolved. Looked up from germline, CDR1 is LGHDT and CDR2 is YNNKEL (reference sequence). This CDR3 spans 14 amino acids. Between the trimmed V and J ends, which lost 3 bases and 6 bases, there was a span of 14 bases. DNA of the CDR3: TGTGCCAGCAGCCAGGCGGCTATTTTGAATGGCTACACCTTC. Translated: CASSQAAILNGYTF.